These 15 T cell receptor beta chains originate from one sample sequenced in a study of regulatory T cells in long-lasting Graves disease. Time point here: newly diagnosed GD, antithyroid drugs for less than 3 months. PBMC RNA was the source of the TCR library. Construction of TCR beta libraries relied on iRepertoire HTBI primers and on Arm-PCR targeting CDR3 regions. MiXCR, run by TCRdb on the multiplex PCR reads, gives a single entry per CDR3 protein. The sample gives roughly 220,000 distinct CDR3 sequences, approximately 20% of which show up once; roughly 23% is in the top ten. Sequences were derived from peripheral blood mononuclear cells (PBMCs), sampled at new diagnosis, from a patient treated with antithyroid drugs. The source is a female donor with Graves disease.

This clonotype was found many times. The J gene is TRBJ2-7, the V gene TRBV24-1, with D uncertain. Looked up from germline, CDR1 is KGHDR and CDR2 is SFDVKD. The CDR3 runs to 12 residues. Trimming left V 2 bases short and J 6 bases short, with 7 bases between. Written as DNA, the CDR3 is TGTGCCACCAGTGATTATGGTGGCGAGCAGTACTTC. It codes for CATSDYGGEQYF.

This clonotype occurred a few times. This chain links TRBV18 with TRBJ2-7; the match to TRBD1 covers 7 bases. Germline trimming cut 2 bases from V and 5 bases from J; bases unmatched to any gene: 12. Germline-derived CDR1 and CDR2 are KGHSH and LQKENI. CDR3 length: 16 amino acids. In DNA form, the CDR3 reads TGTGCCAGCTCACCATTAGTAGGACAGGACTCACACGAGCAGTACTTC. It translates to CASSPLVGQDSHEQYF.

This clonotype has at least ten counts. The rearrangement joins TRBV12-3 or TRBV12-4 to TRBJ2-4, with D unresolved. The CDR3 runs 15 residues. The ends were cut back, 5 bases at V and 1 base at J, with 12 bases in the middle. The chain's CDR3 is CASSKTILAKNIQYF. In DNA form, the CDR3 reads TGTGCCAGCAGTAAGACAATCTTGGCCAAAAACATTCAGTACTTC.

This clonotype was counted at least ten times. CDR3 nucleotides: TGTGCCAGCAGTGACCGGGACGGTAACTATGGCTACACCTTC. It specifies CASSDRDGNYGYTF. The chain recombines TRBV6-1 with TRBJ1-2; TRBD1 might be the D (5 bases). CDR3 length: 14 residues. The V gene's germline CDR1 is MNHNS and CDR2 SASEGT. The ends were cut back, 3 bases at V and 1 base at J, with 9 bases in the middle.

This clonotype appeared many times. The chain couples TRBV27 to TRBJ2-5, with TRBD1 identical over 7 bases. Unmatched junction bases numbered 11, after V lost 2 bases and J lost 5 bases. There are 16 residues in the CDR3. In germline, CDR1 is MNHEY, CDR2 SMNVEV (reference sequence). The CDR3 loop reads CASSLGRRPRGETQYF. In nucleotides, the CDR3 is TGTGCCAGCAGTTTAGGCAGGAGGCCCAGGGGGGAGACCCAGTACTTC.

This clonotype was found many times. This chain uses TRBV27 with TRBJ2-1; D gene uncertain. Germline V gene data show CDR1 as MNHEY and CDR2 as SMNVEV (reference sequence). The ends were cut back, 6 bases at V and 4 bases at J, with 10 bases in the middle. The CDR3 consists of 13 residues. CDR3: CASSPWSYNEQFF. The CDR3 region has the DNA TGTGCCAGCAGCCCATGGAGTTACAATGAGCAGTTCTTC.

This clonotype has a count of ten or more. The chain employs TRBV12-3 or TRBV12-4 and TRBJ1-2, with D maybe TRBD1 (6 bases). Trimming removed 4 bases at V and 7 bases at J, with 16 bases between. The CDR3 contains 14 residues. The CDR3 DNA reads TGTGCCAGCAGTTCGAACGCAGGGGACTCTGGCTACACCTTC. Its translation is CASSSNAGDSGYTF.

This clonotype was seen at least ten times. This sequence joins TRBV15 and TRBJ2-2; D unresolved. CDR3 length equals 13 residues. The germline V gene encodes CDR1 LNHNV and CDR2 YYDKDF (reference sequence). Trimming stripped 8 bases from V and 6 bases from J, with 13 bases between. This CDR3 is CATSPLRSGELFF. In DNA, the CDR3 is TGTGCCACCTCCCCTCTACGGTCCGGGGAGCTGTTTTTT.

DNA for the CDR3: TGTGCCAGCACCCCCCGGGTGGCGGGGGCCAACGTCCTGACTTTC. This encodes CASTPRVAGANVLTF. The chain uses TRBV12-3 or TRBV12-4 and TRBJ2-6; D gene ambiguous. Trimming pared 7 bases from V and 4 bases from J, leaving 14 bases between. CDR3 size: 15 residues.

At least ten counts were recorded for this clonotype. This chain connects TRBV2 to TRBJ1-2; D is uncertain. Germline V gives CDR1 SNHLY, CDR2 FYNNEI. The V end was cut by 10 bases, the J end by 4 bases, with 13 bases between. This CDR3 contains 12 residues. The CDR3 region is CATRTDLYGYTF. CDR3 DNA: TGTGCCACCAGGACGGATCTCTATGGCTACACCTTC.

Many counts were recorded for this clonotype. Here the CDR3 DNA reads TGTGCCACCAGTGATGATACCTACTCCGCCCAGACAGGGGGGCATGGCTACACCTTC. Protein: CATSDDTYSAQTGGHGYTF. This chain connects TRBV24-1 to TRBJ1-2; 9 bases line up with TRBD1. Losses at the gene ends were 3 bases for V and 6 bases for J; bases not matched to a gene: 19. CDR1 is KGHDR and CDR2 is SFDVKD in the germline V gene. The CDR3 runs to 19 residues.

This clonotype has at least ten counts. The rearrangement uses TRBV3-1 and TRBJ1-2; D is ambiguous. The V end lost 1 base, the J end lost 0 bases, and 6 bases lay between the germline ends. The CDR3 extends over 14 amino acids. Germline CDR1 LGHDT, CDR2 YNNKEL (reference sequence). DNA for the CDR3: TGTGCCAGCAGCCAAGTCAACCCTAACTATGGCTACACCTTC. Translating it yields CASSQVNPNYGYTF.

There are a few counts of this clonotype. A read error may produce the germline difference seen at one junction end. This chain joins TRBV7-9 and TRBJ1-5; D is possibly TRBD1 (5 bases). The CDR3 spans 14 residues. Germline CDR1 reads SEHNR; CDR2 reads FQNEAQ (reference sequence). CDR3 loop: CASSSGLSHQSQHF. DNA for the CDR3: TGTGCCAGCAGCTCGGGACTGTCTCATCAGTCCCAGCATTTT.

The rearrangement links TRBV27 to TRBJ1-6; a weak D match, TRBD1 (6 bases). V lost 6 bases and J 8 bases, leaving 20 bases between the germline ends. The CDR3 consists of 16 residues. CDR1 is MNHEY, CDR2 SMNVEV, per germline (reference sequence). CDR3 coding DNA: TGTGCCAGCAGCACCAAACCCCAACAGGGATATTCACCCCTCCACTTT. Residues: CASSTKPQQGYSPLHF.

This clonotype has just a few counts. This chain uses TRBV5-1 with TRBJ1-3, with D possibly matching TRBD1 (6 bases). V was cut by 3 bases and J by 0 bases, with 10 bases left in between. CDR1 SGHRS and CDR2 YFSETQ come from the germline V gene. CDR3 length: 15 amino acids. The CDR3 bases are TGCGCCAGCAGCTCCACAGGGAGCTCTGGAAACACCATATATTTT. As protein: CASSSTGSSGNTIYF.